This T cell receptor (beta chain) was sequenced in a study of blood T cell repertoires in COVID-19. For the study at large: From the United States, Italy and Spain came samples of acute and convalescent COVID-19. T cells, B-cell-depleted T cells, or PBMCs provided the cDNA or gDNA that served as material.

The CDR3 loop spans 16 amino acids. With 4 bases clipped from V and 7 bases from J, the junction kept 10 bases outside the gene matches. From germline, CDR1 is KGHSH and CDR2 LQKENI. As processed by the authors: Using reference gene primer amplification, nucleated cell counts were estimated. Clones were sequenced by immunoSEQ multiplex PCR, and TCRdb holds only the in-frame ones, with some missing. The DNA gave D and trimming, while V, J and clone size come from that table. This sample carries about 61,000 clones, about 88% of them seen once, and the ten largest clones take 20% to 25%. The sample was peripheral blood. The chain uses TRBV18 and TRBJ1-6; 7 bases match TRBD1. This clonotype originated in a woman aged 45-60 years with active or convalescent COVID-19. The CDR3 nucleotides are TGTGCCAGCTCACTATATACCGGGACAGAGAATTCACCCCTCCACTTT. This codes for CASSLYTGTENSPLHF.